The text below deals with one T cell receptor (beta chain). A library of TCRbeta sequences, prepared with unique molecular identifiers, was generated. TCRdb independently ran MiXCR on the PCR reads; one entry per CDR3 protein. The table includes 490,000 or so distinct CDR3 sequences, under 15% detected once. The CDR3 runs 14 residues. Germline trimming cut 2 bases from V and 7 bases from J; bases unmatched to any gene: 5. The germline V gene has CDR1 KGHDR and CDR2 SFDVKD. This sample is part of a study of T-cell reconstitution after alpha-beta-depleted transplantation in children. The clonotype was recovered from a human donor who donated a stem cell graft to a child with combined immunodeficiency. The rearrangement uses TRBV24-1 and TRBJ1-2; 8 bases are a match to TRBD1. This specimen was PBMCs from the stem cell graft donor, taken from the stem cell graft. The CDR3 protein is CATSDSQGVRGYTF. The CDR3 bases are TGTGCCACCAGTGATTCACAGGGGGTCCGTGGCTACACCTTC.